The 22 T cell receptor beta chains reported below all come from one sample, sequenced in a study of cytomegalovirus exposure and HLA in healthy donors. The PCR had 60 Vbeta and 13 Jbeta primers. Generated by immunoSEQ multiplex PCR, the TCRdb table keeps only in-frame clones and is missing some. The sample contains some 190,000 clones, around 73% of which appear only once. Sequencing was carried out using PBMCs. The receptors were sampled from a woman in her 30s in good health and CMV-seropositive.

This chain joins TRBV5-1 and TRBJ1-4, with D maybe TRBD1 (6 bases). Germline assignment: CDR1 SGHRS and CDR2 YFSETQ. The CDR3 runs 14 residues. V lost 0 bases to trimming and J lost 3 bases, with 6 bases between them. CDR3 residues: CASSLGTANEKLFF. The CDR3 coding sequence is TGCGCCAGCAGCTTGGGGACAGCTAATGAAAAACTGTTTTTT.

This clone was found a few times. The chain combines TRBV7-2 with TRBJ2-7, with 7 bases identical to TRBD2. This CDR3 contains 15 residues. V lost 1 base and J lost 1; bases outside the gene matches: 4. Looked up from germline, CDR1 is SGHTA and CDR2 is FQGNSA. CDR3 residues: CASSLVGGGSYEQYF. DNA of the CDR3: TGTGCCAGCAGCTTAGTTGGCGGGGGTTCCTACGAGCAGTACTTC.

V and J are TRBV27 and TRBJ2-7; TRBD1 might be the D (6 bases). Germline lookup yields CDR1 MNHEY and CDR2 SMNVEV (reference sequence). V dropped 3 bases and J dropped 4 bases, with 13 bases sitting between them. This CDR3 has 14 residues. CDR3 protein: CASSFHRAPYEQYF. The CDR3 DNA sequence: TGTGCCAGCAGTTTTCACAGGGCTCCGTACGAGCAGTACTTC.

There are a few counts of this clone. The CDR3, as DNA: TGTGCCAGCAGCTTGGCCCTTGGGGGCGCGTCGAAGCCCCAGCATTTT. Encoded protein: CASSLALGGASKPQHF. V gene TRBV7-2 combines with J gene TRBJ1-5; a weak D match, TRBD1 (6 bases). CDR1 SGHTA and CDR2 FQGNSA come from the germline V gene. The CDR3 contains 16 residues. The V end was cut by 3 bases, the J end by 8 bases, with 20 bases between.

This chain's CDR3 is CASSYETSGRTQYF. The CDR3 region has the DNA TGTGCCAGCAGCTACGAGACTAGCGGGCGGACCCAGTATTTT. The chain couples TRBV7-2 to TRBJ2-3, with 10 bases lining up with TRBD2. The V and J ends lost 4 bases and 12 bases, in that order; junction bases with no gene match: 10. Germline V gene lookup returns CDR1 SGHTA and CDR2 FQGNSA. The length of the CDR3 is 14 residues.

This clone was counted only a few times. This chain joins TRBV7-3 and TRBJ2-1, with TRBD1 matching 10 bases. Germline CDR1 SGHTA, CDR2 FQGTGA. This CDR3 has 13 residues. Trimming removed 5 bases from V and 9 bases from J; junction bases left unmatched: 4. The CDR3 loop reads CASSRQGAGEQFF. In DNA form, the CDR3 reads TGTGCCAGCAGCCGACAGGGGGCGGGTGAGCAGTTCTTC.

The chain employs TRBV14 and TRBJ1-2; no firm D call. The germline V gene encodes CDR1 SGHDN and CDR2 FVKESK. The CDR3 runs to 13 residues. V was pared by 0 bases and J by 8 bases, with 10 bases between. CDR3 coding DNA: TGTGCCAGCAGCCAAGATGGTGGAGTCGGCTACACCTTC. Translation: CASSQDGGVGYTF.

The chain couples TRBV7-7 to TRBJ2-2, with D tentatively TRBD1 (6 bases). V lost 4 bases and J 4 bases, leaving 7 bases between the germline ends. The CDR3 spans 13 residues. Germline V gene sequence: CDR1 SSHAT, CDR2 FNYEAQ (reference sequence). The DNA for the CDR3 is TGTGCCAGCAGCTCACAGGGCACCGGGGAGCTGTTTTTT. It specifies CASSSQGTGELFF. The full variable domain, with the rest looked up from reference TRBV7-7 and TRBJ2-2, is GAGVSQSPRYKVTKRGQDVTLRCDPISSHATLYWYQQALGQGPEFLTYFNYEAQPDKSGLPSDRFSAERPEGSISTLTIQRTEQRDSAMYRCASSSQGTGELFFGEGSRLTVL.

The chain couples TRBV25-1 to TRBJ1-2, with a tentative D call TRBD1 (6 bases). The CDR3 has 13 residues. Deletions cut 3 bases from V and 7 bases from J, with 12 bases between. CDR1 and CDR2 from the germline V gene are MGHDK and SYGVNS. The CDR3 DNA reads TGTGCCAGCAGTGATTACAGGGTCGGTGGCTACACCTTC. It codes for CASSDYRVGGYTF.

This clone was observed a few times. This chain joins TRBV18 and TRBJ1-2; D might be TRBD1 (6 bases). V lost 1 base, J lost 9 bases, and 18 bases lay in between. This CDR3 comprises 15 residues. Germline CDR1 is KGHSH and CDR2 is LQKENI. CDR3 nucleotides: TGTGCCAGCTCACCACGAGTCGAACAGGGCGCAAGCTACACCTTC. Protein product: CASSPRVEQGASYTF.

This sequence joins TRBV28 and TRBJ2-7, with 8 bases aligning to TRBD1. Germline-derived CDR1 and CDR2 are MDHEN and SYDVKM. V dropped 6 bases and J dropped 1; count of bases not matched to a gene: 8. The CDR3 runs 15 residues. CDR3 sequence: CASSPRDRLSYEQYF. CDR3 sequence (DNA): TGTGCCAGCAGCCCCCGGGACAGGTTATCCTACGAGCAGTACTTC.

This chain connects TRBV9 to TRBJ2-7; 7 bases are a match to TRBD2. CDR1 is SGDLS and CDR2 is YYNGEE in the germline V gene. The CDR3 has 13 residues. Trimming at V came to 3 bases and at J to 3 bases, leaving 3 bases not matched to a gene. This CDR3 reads CASSDGRGYEQYF. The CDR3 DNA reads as TGTGCCAGCAGCGATGGGAGGGGCTACGAGCAGTACTTC.

The CDR3 reads CASSQVQGSDSNQPQHF. In DNA, the CDR3 is TGTGCCAGCAGCCAGGTACAGGGTTCCGATAGCAATCAGCCCCAGCATTTT. The chain has TRBV4-2 and TRBJ1-5, with D possibly being TRBD1 (6 bases). The V gene lost 3 bases and the J gene lost 0 bases, with 15 bases spanning the gap. Germline V gene lookup returns CDR1 LGHNA and CDR2 YNFKEQ. This CDR3 has 17 amino acids.

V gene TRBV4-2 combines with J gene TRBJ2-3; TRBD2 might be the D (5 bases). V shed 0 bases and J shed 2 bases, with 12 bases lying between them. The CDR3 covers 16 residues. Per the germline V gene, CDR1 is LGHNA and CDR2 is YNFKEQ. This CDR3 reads CASSQEALTTTDTQYF. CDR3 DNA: TGTGCCAGCAGCCAAGAAGCATTGACTACCACAGATACGCAGTATTTT.

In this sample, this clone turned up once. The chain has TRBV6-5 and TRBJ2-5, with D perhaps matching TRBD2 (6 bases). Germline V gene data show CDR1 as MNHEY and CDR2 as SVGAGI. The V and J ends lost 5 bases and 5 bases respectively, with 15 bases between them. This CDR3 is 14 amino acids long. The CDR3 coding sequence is TGTGCCAGCAGTGCCCAGAGGGCGGGGGAGACCCAGTACTTC. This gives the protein CASSAQRAGETQYF.

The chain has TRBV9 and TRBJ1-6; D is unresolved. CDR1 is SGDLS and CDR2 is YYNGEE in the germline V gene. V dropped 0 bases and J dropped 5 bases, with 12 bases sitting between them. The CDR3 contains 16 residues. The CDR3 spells CASSVVAEPNNSPLHF. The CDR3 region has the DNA TGTGCCAGCAGCGTAGTGGCGGAGCCCAATAATTCACCCCTCCACTTT.

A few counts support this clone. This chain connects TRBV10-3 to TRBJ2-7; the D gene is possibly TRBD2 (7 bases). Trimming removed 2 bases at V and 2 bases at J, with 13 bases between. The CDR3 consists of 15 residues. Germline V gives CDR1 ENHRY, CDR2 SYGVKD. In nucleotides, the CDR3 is TGTGCCATCAGTGAGGGGGGGGCCTCGACCTACGAGCAGTACTTC. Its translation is CAISEGGASTYEQYF.

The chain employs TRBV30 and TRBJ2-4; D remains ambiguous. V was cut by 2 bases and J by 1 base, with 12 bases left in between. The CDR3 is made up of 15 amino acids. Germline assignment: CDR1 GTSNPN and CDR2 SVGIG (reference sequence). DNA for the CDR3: TGTGCCTGGAGTCCCACCGGTGGTGCCAAAAACATTCAGTACTTC. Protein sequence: CAWSPTGGAKNIQYF.

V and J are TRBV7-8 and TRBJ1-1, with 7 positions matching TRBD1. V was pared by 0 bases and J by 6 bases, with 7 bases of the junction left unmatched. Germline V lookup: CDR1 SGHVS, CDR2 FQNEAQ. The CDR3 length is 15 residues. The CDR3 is CASSLAGQRGSEAFF. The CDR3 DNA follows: TGTGCCAGCAGCTTAGCGGGACAGCGTGGGTCTGAAGCTTTCTTT.

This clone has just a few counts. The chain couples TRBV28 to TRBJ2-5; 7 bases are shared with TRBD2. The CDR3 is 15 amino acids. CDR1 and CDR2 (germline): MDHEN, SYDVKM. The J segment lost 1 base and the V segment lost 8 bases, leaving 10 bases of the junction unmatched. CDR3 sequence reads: CASCREAVPQETQYF. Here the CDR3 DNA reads TGTGCCAGCTGTCGGGAGGCGGTCCCCCAAGAGACCCAGTACTTC. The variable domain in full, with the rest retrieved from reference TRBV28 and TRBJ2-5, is DVKVTQSSRYLVKRTGEKVFLECVQDMDHENMFWYRQDPGLGLRLIYFSYDVKMKEKGDIPEGYSVSREKKERFSLILESASTNQTSMYLCASCREAVPQETQYFGPGTRLLVL.

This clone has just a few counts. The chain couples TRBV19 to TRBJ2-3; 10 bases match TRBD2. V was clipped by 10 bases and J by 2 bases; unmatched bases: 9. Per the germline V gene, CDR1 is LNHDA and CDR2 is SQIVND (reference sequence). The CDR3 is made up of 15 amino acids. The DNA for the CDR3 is TGTGCCACCGGCGGAGCGGGGGGGAACACAGATACGCAGTATTTT. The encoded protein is CATGGAGGNTDTQYF.

DNA for the CDR3: TGCAGCGTTGATAACCGCCGAGCTAGCACAGATACGCAGTATTTT. Its protein is CSVDNRRASTDTQYF. V is TRBV29-1 and J is TRBJ2-3, with D unresolved. Germline V CDR1 and CDR2: SQVTM, ANQGSEA. Trimming removed 3 bases from V and 0 bases from J, with 13 bases in between. CDR3 size: 15 residues.